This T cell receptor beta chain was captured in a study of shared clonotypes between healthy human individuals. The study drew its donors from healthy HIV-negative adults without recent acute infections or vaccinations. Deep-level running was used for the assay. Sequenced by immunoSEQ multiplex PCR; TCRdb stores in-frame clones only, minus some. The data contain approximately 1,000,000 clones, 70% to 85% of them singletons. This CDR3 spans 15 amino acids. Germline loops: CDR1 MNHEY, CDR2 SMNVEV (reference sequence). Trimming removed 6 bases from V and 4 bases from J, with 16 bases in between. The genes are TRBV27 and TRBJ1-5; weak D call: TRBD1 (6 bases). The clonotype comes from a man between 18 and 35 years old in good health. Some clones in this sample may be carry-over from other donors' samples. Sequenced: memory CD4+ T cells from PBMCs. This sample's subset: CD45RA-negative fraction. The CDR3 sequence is CASRVQGSVNQPQHF. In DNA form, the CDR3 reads TGTGCCAGCAGGGTACAGGGAAGTGTTAATCAGCCCCAGCATTTT.